These 28 T cell receptor beta chains originate from one sample sequenced in a study of control samples from healthy donors and cancer patients. The data were produced by immunoSEQ multiplex PCR, yet TCRdb's version contains in-frame clones alone and is incomplete. The sample has 45,000 to 60,000 clones, 94% seen once. The source material was blood. The receptors were gathered from a man younger than 45 in good health.

V is TRBV7-9 and J is TRBJ1-1, with 8 bases matching TRBD1. Germline values: CDR1 SEHNR, CDR2 FQNEAQ (reference sequence). CDR3 length: 14 residues. The V segment lost 6 bases and the J segment 0 bases; nucleotides outside the gene matches: 3. CDR3 sequence reads: CASRDRALNTEAFF. The CDR3 DNA reads TGTGCCAGCAGGGACAGGGCGCTGAACACTGAAGCTTTCTTT. Full variable domain (missing parts from reference TRBV7-9 and TRBJ1-1): DTGVSQNPRHKITKRGQNVTFRCDPISEHNRLYWYRQTLGQGPEFLTYFQNEAQLEKSRLLSDRFSAERPKGSFSTLEIQRTEQGDSAMYLCASRDRALNTEAFFGQGTRLTVV.

This chain uses TRBV2 with TRBJ2-1; D is unresolved. The CDR3 spans 15 residues. The V end lost 6 bases, the J end lost 6 bases, and 18 bases lay between the germline ends. Germline V lookup: CDR1 SNHLY, CDR2 FYNNEI. CDR3 sequence (DNA): TGTGCCAGCAGGGACCGGGCCTCGTCCGCCAATGAGCAGTTCTTC. Translated, it gives CASRDRASSANEQFF.

The chain links TRBV7-2 to TRBJ2-7; D not resolved. CDR3 length: 13 amino acids. The germline V gene encodes CDR1 SGHTA and CDR2 FQGNSA. Trimming cost V 5 bases and J 3 bases, with 11 bases left between them. CDR3 DNA sequence: TGTGCCAGCAGCCCCGACCCTCTCTACGAGCAGTACTTC. Encoded protein: CASSPDPLYEQYF.

The chain couples TRBV27 to TRBJ2-7, with D perhaps matching TRBD1 or TRBD2 (5 bases each). Per the germline V gene, CDR1 is MNHEY and CDR2 is SMNVEV (reference sequence). The CDR3 runs to 13 residues. V was pared by 7 bases and J by 5 bases, with 15 bases between. The CDR3 spells CASTETGRNEQYF. The CDR3 DNA reads as TGTGCCAGCACAGAGACGGGGCGGAACGAGCAGTACTTC.

The rearrangement links TRBV5-4 to TRBJ2-4, with D uncertain. The CDR3 has 15 residues. From germline, CDR1 is SGHNT and CDR2 YYREEE (reference sequence). Between the trimmed V and J ends, which lost 0 bases and 2 bases, there was a span of 9 bases. This chain's CDR3 is CASSLDRPTKNIQYF. CDR3 coding DNA: TGTGCCAGCAGCTTGGACAGACCAACCAAAAACATTCAGTACTTC.

The chain combines TRBV27 with TRBJ2-7, with 8 bases fitting TRBD2. J was trimmed by 2 bases and V by 8 bases; bases with no gene match: 2. Germline V gene data show CDR1 as MNHEY and CDR2 as SMNVEV (reference sequence). This CDR3 contains 12 residues. The CDR3 nucleotides read TGTGCCAGCCGGCGGGGGGCCTACGAGCAGTACTTC. Protein sequence: CASRRGAYEQYF.

The chain employs TRBV6-2 or TRBV6-3 and TRBJ2-4; D may match TRBD1 or TRBD2 (5 bases each). The CDR3 has 15 amino acids. With 5 bases removed from V and 7 bases from J, the gap between germline ends came to 18 bases. CDR1 and CDR2 (germline): MNHEY, SVGEGT. The CDR3 protein is CASSHVRDLGNIQYF. The CDR3, as DNA: TGTGCCAGCAGTCATGTGAGGGACCTCGGGAACATTCAGTACTTC.

This clone appeared a single time. This rearrangement joins TRBV6-2 or TRBV6-3 to TRBJ1-5; the match to TRBD1 covers 7 bases. The germline V gene encodes CDR1 MNHEY and CDR2 SVGEGT. V lost 6 bases to trimming and J lost 0 bases; unmatched junction nucleotides: 14. The CDR3 spans 18 residues. The CDR3 DNA is TGTGCCAGCAGCTCGGGACAAGGGGGCTTTTATAGCAATCAGCCCCAGCATTTT. This codes for CASSSGQGGFYSNQPQHF.

The chain combines TRBV18 with TRBJ2-7, with a weak D call TRBD1 (6 bases). The germline gives CDR1 KGHSH, CDR2 LQKENI. The length of the CDR3 is 15 residues. V was clipped by 0 bases and J by 3 bases, with 12 bases between them. The CDR3 sequence: CASSPPTGDFYEQYF. The CDR3 nucleotides read TGTGCCAGCTCACCACCGACAGGTGACTTCTACGAGCAGTACTTC.

The J gene is TRBJ2-1, the V gene TRBV12-3 or TRBV12-4, with D possibly called TRBD1 or TRBD2 (5 bases each). Trimming cost V 5 bases and J 9 bases, with 14 bases left between them. The CDR3 sequence is 13 residues long. The CDR3 sequence: CASSPRGLTEQFF. As DNA, the CDR3 is TGTGCCAGCAGTCCCCGGGGCCTCACTGAGCAGTTCTTC.

The V and J genes are TRBV27 and TRBJ2-3, with 7 nucleotides matching TRBD2. The CDR3 contains 16 residues. Germline CDR1 reads MNHEY; CDR2 reads SMNVEV (reference sequence). Trimming took 4 bases from V and 2 from J; bases not matched to a gene: 9. In nucleotides, the CDR3 is TGTGCCAGCAGTTACCGCGCGGGGGATGTCACAGATACGCAGTATTTT. This codes for CASSYRAGDVTDTQYF.

This chain links TRBV7-8 with TRBJ2-2, with a weak D call TRBD1 (5 bases). Trimming pared 1 base from V and 4 bases from J, leaving 16 bases between. CDR3 length equals 17 residues. Germline values: CDR1 SGHVS, CDR2 FQNEAQ. The CDR3 DNA is TGTGCCAGCAGCTTAGGGTCCAGGGTGGAAGGCACCGGGGAGCTGTTTTTT. Amino acid sequence: CASSLGSRVEGTGELFF.

V is TRBV3-1 (or the pseudogene TRBV3-2) and J is TRBJ2-2; D unresolved. Germline values: CDR1 LGHDT, CDR2 YNNKEL (reference sequence). The CDR3 runs to 13 residues. The ends were cut back, 5 bases at V and 4 bases at J, with 8 bases in the middle. The CDR3 spells CASSAQATGELFF. In nucleotides, the CDR3 is TGTGCCAGCAGCGCCCAGGCCACCGGGGAGCTGTTTTTT.

This chain links TRBV24-1 with TRBJ2-5; maybe TRBD1 (5 bases). CDR3 size: 14 residues. The V gene's germline CDR1 is KGHDR and CDR2 SFDVKD. The ends were cut back, 3 bases at V and 7 bases at J, with 14 bases in the middle. In DNA form, the CDR3 reads TGTGCCACCAGTGATGCTGGGGCCATAGGGACCCAGTACTTC. The encoded protein is CATSDAGAIGTQYF.

The chain has TRBV29-1 and TRBJ2-2; perhaps TRBD1 as D (7 bases). Trimming took off 6 bases at V and 6 bases at J, with 11 bases between the two ends. This CDR3 region has 12 residues. CDR1 and CDR2 (germline): SQVTM, ANQGSEA. The DNA of the CDR3 is TGCAGCGTAGTCAGGGGGGCCGGGGAGCTGTTTTTT. Protein sequence: CSVVRGAGELFF.

The chain couples TRBV7-2 to TRBJ2-7; no definite D call. The germline V gene has CDR1 SGHTA and CDR2 FQGNSA. Deletions cut 1 base from V and 5 bases from J, with 21 bases between. The CDR3 is 17 residues long. CDR3 bases: TGTGCCAGCAGCTTAGATTCCGCACGGATCTTAGGGAACGAGCAGTACTTC. It codes for CASSLDSARILGNEQYF.

The V and J genes are TRBV2 and TRBJ2-7; D is unclear. This CDR3 is built from 14 residues. CDR1 and CDR2 (germline): SNHLY, FYNNEI. Deletions cut 8 bases from V and 5 bases from J, with 19 bases between. The DNA of the CDR3 is TGTGCCAGCCTCCCCAACCTTCCCTCGGACGAGCAGTACTTC. It is translated as CASLPNLPSDEQYF.

V usage is TRBV2 and J usage is TRBJ2-2, with 9 bases lining up with TRBD1. There are 14 residues in the CDR3. The trim removed 6 bases at V and 10 bases at J, leaving 9 bases unmatched. Germline V gene lookup returns CDR1 SNHLY and CDR2 FYNNEI. Written as DNA, the CDR3 is TGTGCCAGCAGGTACGGGACAGGGAAGTTGGAGCTGTTTTTT. This codes for CASRYGTGKLELFF.

V and J are TRBV7-6 and TRBJ1-1, with a tentative D call TRBD1 (5 bases). The CDR3 extends over 13 amino acids. Germline CDR1 reads SGHVS; CDR2 reads FNYEAQ. Between the trimmed V and J ends, which lost 5 bases and 3 bases, there was a span of 10 bases. The CDR3 region is CASSPLGDTEAFF. Here the CDR3 DNA reads TGTGCCAGCAGCCCGCTGGGGGACACTGAAGCTTTCTTT.

J is TRBJ2-1 and V is TRBV5-1; D remains unclear. Trimming took off 4 bases at V and 5 bases at J, with 10 bases between the two ends. The CDR3 is made up of 13 amino acids. Germline V gene sequence: CDR1 SGHRS, CDR2 YFSETQ. This chain's CDR3 is CASSPRPNNEQFF. The CDR3 DNA sequence: TGCGCCAGCAGCCCGCGCCCTAACAATGAGCAGTTCTTC.

The chain recombines TRBV5-3 with TRBJ1-4; D call uncertain. Being an ORF, TRBV5-3 has a function that is uncertain. With 4 bases removed from V and 8 bases from J, the gap between germline ends came to 3 bases. The CDR3 extends over 10 amino acids. The CDR3 is CARSKEKLFF. As DNA, the CDR3 is TGTGCCAGAAGCAAGGAAAAACTGTTTTTT.

This rearrangement joins TRBV21-1 to TRBJ2-2; TRBD2 is the table's D call, not checked against the DNA. TRBV21-1 is reported as a pseudogene. This CDR3 has 17 amino acids. CDR3 nucleotide sequence: TGTGCCAGCAGCAAAGCGCTTTCTCGGGGTGGGGCCGGGGAGCTGTTTTTT. Amino acids: CASSKALSRGGAGELFF.

The rearrangement joins TRBV24-1 to TRBJ2-1; 7 bases map to TRBD2. The CDR3 is made up of 13 amino acids. J was trimmed by 9 bases and V by 9 bases; bases with no gene match: 10. Germline CDR1 and CDR2: KGHDR and SFDVKD. CDR3 coding DNA: TGTGCCACCCGGGGGGAGGGCGGTGGTGAGCAGTTCTTC. Protein sequence: CATRGEGGGEQFF.

The chain has TRBV29-1 and TRBJ1-1; 7 nucleotides line up with TRBD1. CDR1 is SQVTM and CDR2 is ANQGSEA in the germline V gene. Trimming removed 6 bases from V and 0 bases from J; junction bases left unmatched: 4. The CDR3 spans 13 residues. DNA for the CDR3: TGCAGCGTAGCGACAGGGATGAACACTGAAGCTTTCTTT. Protein: CSVATGMNTEAFF.

The chain has TRBV27 and TRBJ2-7, with D unclear. Germline V CDR1 and CDR2: MNHEY, SMNVEV (reference sequence). The V and J ends lost 3 bases and 0 bases respectively, with 9 bases between them. The CDR3 has 14 residues. The CDR3 DNA reads TGTGCCAGCAGTTTGACAATTTACTCCTACGAGCAGTACTTC. Protein: CASSLTIYSYEQYF.

The CDR3 sequence is CASGLVPPPGGNMNTEAFF. In DNA form, the CDR3 reads TGTGCTAGTGGTTTGGTACCCCCCCCCGGGGGGAACATGAACACTGAAGCTTTCTTT. The V and J genes are TRBV12-5 and TRBJ1-1; maybe TRBD1 (5 bases). Per the germline V gene, CDR1 is LGHNT and CDR2 is FRNRAP. V was pared by 0 bases and J by 0 bases, with 20 bases between. This CDR3 spans 19 amino acids.

V and J are TRBV7-7 and TRBJ2-5; the D call may be TRBD1 or TRBD2 (5 bases each). CDR3 length: 14 residues. Germline CDR1 is SSHAT and CDR2 is FNYEAQ (reference sequence). Trimming left V 1 base short and J 5 bases short, with 11 bases between. DNA of the CDR3: TGTGCCAGCAGCTTAGATCTGGGACGGGAGACCCAGTACTTC. Residues: CASSLDLGRETQYF.

The genes are TRBV7-2 and TRBJ1-2; possibly TRBD1 for D (5 bases). The CDR3 is 15 amino acids. CDR1 is SGHTA and CDR2 is FQGNSA in the germline V gene. Trimming shortened V by 5 bases and J by 6 bases, and 19 bases separated the two germline ends. The CDR3 region is CASSGWEGTFNGYTF. The CDR3 coding sequence is TGTGCCAGCAGCGGATGGGAGGGGACTTTCAATGGCTACACCTTC.